Below, 17 T cell receptor beta chains from the same sample are listed, as sequenced in a study of T-cell reconstitution after alpha-beta-depleted transplantation in children. The TCRbeta library incorporated unique molecular identifiers. One entry per CDR3 protein, called by TCRdb with MiXCR from the PCR reads. The sample lists about 240,000 distinct CDR3 sequences; 20% to 30% were seen once. Sample: PBMCs, taken before TCRalphabeta/CD19-depleted stem cell transplant. These receptors were taken from a girl aged 2-10 years with Fanconi anemia, due to receive a stem cell transplant.

The chain has TRBV29-1 and TRBJ1-4; 10 bases match TRBD1. CDR3 length: 13 residues. From germline, CDR1 is SQVTM and CDR2 ANQGSEA. Trimming removed 6 bases from V and 6 bases from J; junction bases left unmatched: 4. CDR3 residues: CSVTGTGDEKLFF. The CDR3 bases are TGCAGCGTAACCGGGACAGGGGATGAAAAACTGTTTTTT.

This clonotype was recorded at least ten times. The chain uses TRBV12-3 or TRBV12-4 and TRBJ2-2, with D possibly TRBD2 on 6 matching bases. This CDR3 comprises 18 residues. Trimming cost V 2 bases and J 7 bases, with 23 bases left between them. Written as DNA, the CDR3 is TGTGCCAGCAGTTTAAGCCTAGCGACTGGCTGGGTTAGCGGGGAGCTGTTTTTT. It translates to CASSLSLATGWVSGELFF.

This clonotype was detected many times. The CDR3: CASSRDRRDEKLFF. CDR3 coding DNA: TGTGCCAGCAGTCGAGACAGGAGGGATGAAAAACTGTTTTTT. This chain connects TRBV12-3 or TRBV12-4 to TRBJ1-4; a weak D match, TRBD1 (6 bases). The CDR3 spans 14 residues. V shed 5 bases and J shed 6 bases, with 13 bases lying between them.

This clonotype showed up just a few times. The V and J genes are TRBV28 and TRBJ2-7; 9 bases are a match to TRBD1. Germline CDR1 MDHEN, CDR2 SYDVKM. V shed 4 bases and J 2 bases; nucleotides not matched to a gene: 6. This CDR3 has 15 amino acids. This chain's CDR3 is CASSSRTGDTYEQYF. The CDR3, as DNA: TGTGCCAGCAGTTCTAGGACAGGGGACACCTACGAGCAGTACTTC.

About this clonotype itself: An end of the junction differs from the germline gene, which may be a read error. This chain joins TRBV7-3 and TRBJ2-7; no definite D call. CDR3 length: 8 amino acids. Germline-derived CDR1 and CDR2 are SGHTA and FQGTGA. CDR3 sequence (DNA): TGTGCCAGCAGCGAGTCTAACTTC. Its protein product is CASSESNF. The entire variable domain, with the rest obtained from reference TRBV7-3 and TRBJ2-7, is as follows: GAGVSQTPSNKVTEKGKYVELRCDPISGHTALYWYRQSLGQGPEFLIYFQGTGAADDSGLPNDRFFAVRPEGSVSTLKIQRTERGDSAVYLCASSESNFGPGTRLTVT.

At least ten counts were recorded for this clonotype. The chain is built from TRBV29-1 and TRBJ1-1; no firm D call. Trimming pared 8 bases from V and 8 bases from J, leaving 15 bases between. CDR1 is SQVTM, CDR2 ANQGSEA, per germline. CDR3 length: 11 amino acids. Written as DNA, the CDR3 is TGCAGCCTAGGTGGAAGGGAAGAAGCTTTCTTT. Translated: CSLGGREEAFF.

This clonotype was counted many times. The gene calls are TRBV12-3 or TRBV12-4 and TRBJ2-3; 8 bases align to TRBD2. The CDR3 has 13 amino acids. Germline trimming cut 2 bases from V and 5 bases from J; bases unmatched to any gene: 0. In DNA, the CDR3 is TGTGCCAGCAGTTTACTAGCGGGAGATACGCAGTATTTT. Translating gives CASSLLAGDTQYF.

V and J are TRBV7-8 and TRBJ1-3; D remains unclear. The CDR3 length is 14 residues. Between the trimmed V and J ends, which lost 0 bases and 2 bases, there was a span of 5 bases. The germline CDR1 and CDR2 sequences are SGHVS and FQNEAQ. The CDR3 nucleotides read TGTGCCAGCAGCTTAGCAGGGACTGGAAACACCATATATTTT. It yields the protein CASSLAGTGNTIYF.

This clonotype occurred many times. The chain employs TRBV10-1 and TRBJ2-1; TRBD2 agrees at 9 bases. Germline lookup yields CDR1 WNHNN and CDR2 SYGVQD (reference sequence). The CDR3 is 14 amino acids. With V trimmed by 4 bases and J by 5 bases, 3 bases remained unmatched. Here the CDR3 reads CASSASGNDNEQFF. The CDR3 DNA reads TGCGCCAGCAGTGCTAGCGGGAACGACAATGAGCAGTTCTTC.

The rearrangement joins TRBV7-9 to TRBJ2-1; a possible D gene is TRBD2 (6 bases). This CDR3 is built from 15 residues. V lost 0 bases and J 4 bases, leaving 10 bases between the germline ends. Germline loops: CDR1 SEHNR, CDR2 FQNEAQ (reference sequence). The CDR3 loop reads CASSLATREYNEQFF. As DNA, the CDR3 is TGTGCCAGCAGCTTAGCGACGCGGGAATACAATGAGCAGTTCTTC. The whole variable domain, remainder taken from reference TRBV7-9 and TRBJ2-1, is DTGVSQNPRHKITKRGQNVTFRCDPISEHNRLYWYRQTLGQGPEFLTYFQNEAQLEKSRLLSDRFSAERPKGSFSTLEIQRTEQGDSAMYLCASSLATREYNEQFFGPGTRLTVL.

This clonotype was recorded only once. The V call is TRBV6-1, the J call TRBJ2-1, with D uncertain. V was clipped by 1 base and J by 4 bases, with 11 bases between them. The CDR3 has 15 residues. Germline V gives CDR1 MNHNS, CDR2 SASEGT. CDR3 bases: TGTGCCAGCAGTGAAGTTGGTTGGGCTTACAATGAGCAGTTCTTC. Its protein is CASSEVGWAYNEQFF.

The chain links TRBV7-9 to TRBJ1-4; D unresolved. Germline V CDR1 and CDR2: SEHNR, FQNEAQ (reference sequence). The CDR3 covers 12 residues. V was trimmed by 5 bases and J by 6 bases, leaving 7 bases between them. CDR3 in DNA: TGTGCCAGCAGCGAGACCCATGAAAAACTGTTTTTT. Encoded protein: CASSETHEKLFF.

This clonotype was seen a few times. The V and J genes are TRBV10-3 and TRBJ2-5; tentative D call: TRBD1 (6 bases). Germline CDR1 and CDR2: ENHRY and SYGVKD. CDR3 length equals 15 residues. V shed 0 bases and J shed 3 bases, with 11 bases lying between them. The CDR3, as DNA: TGTGCCATCAGTGAGTCCGGACAGCAAGAAGAGACCCAGTACTTC. Protein: CAISESGQQEETQYF.

This clonotype has a count of ten or more. The chain recombines TRBV29-1 with TRBJ2-3; the match to TRBD2 covers 10 bases. CDR3 length: 14 amino acids. The J segment lost 2 bases and the V segment lost 3 bases, leaving 2 bases of the junction unmatched. Germline CDR1 and CDR2: SQVTM and ANQGSEA. CDR3 DNA: TGCAGCGTTGAGGGGACTAGCGACACAGATACGCAGTATTTT. Protein sequence: CSVEGTSDTDTQYF.

This chain connects TRBV7-3 to TRBJ2-1; 7 nucleotides line up with TRBD2. The CDR3 runs to 16 residues. Losses at the gene ends were 3 bases for V and 6 bases for J; bases not matched to a gene: 11. Germline V gene data show CDR1 as SGHTA and CDR2 as FQGTGA. DNA of the CDR3: TGTGCCAGCAGCTTGACGGGGGGTGTGGTAGCCAATGAGCAGTTCTTC. This codes for CASSLTGGVVANEQFF.

The chain uses TRBV27 and TRBJ1-2; D is undetermined. The CDR3 is made up of 15 amino acids. The V gene lost 5 bases and the J gene lost 5 bases, with 18 bases spanning the gap. Germline V gene data show CDR1 as MNHEY and CDR2 as SMNVEV (reference sequence). The CDR3 bases are TGTGCCAGCAGTGGCGTGTCGACAAGTGGTTATGGCTACACCTTC. Translated, it gives CASSGVSTSGYGYTF.

DNA of the CDR3: TGCAGCGTTGTGACAGGGGGTGTGTATGGCTACACCTTC. Its translation: CSVVTGGVYGYTF. This chain links TRBV29-1 with TRBJ1-2, with 9 bases aligning to TRBD1. Germline V lookup: CDR1 SQVTM, CDR2 ANQGSEA. This CDR3 has 13 amino acids. V was pared by 4 bases and J by 5 bases, with 5 bases of the junction left unmatched.